This TCR beta chain was captured by sequencing in a study of cytomegalovirus exposure and HLA in healthy donors (dated by TCRdb to 2017 to 2019). Turning to the overall study: An earlier analysis of under 600 of the donors reported approximately 270 Gb of sequence data and around 110 million unique TCR beta sequences from about 180 million T cells. Alongside the repertoire data, information on donor age, sex, ethnicity and CMV serostatus was compiled. The later analysis used no new phenotypic data to find candidate immune exposures, relying instead on TCR beta sequences and their occurrence across donors. The study aimed to test whether cataloging public T cell receptors could reveal signatures of past pathogen exposure. HLA typing included class I and class II loci at four-digit resolution. In an earlier analysis of roughly 540 of the donors, high-throughput TCR beta sequencing was used to judge whether each TCR beta V gene segment behaved as functional or pseudogenic. Along with the roughly 670-subject first cohort, a separate validation cohort of about 110 different subjects was used. All discovery cohort repertoires had been generated using a single sequencing platform. A later analysis re-examined previously published TCR beta repertoires from just over 650 donors and added high-resolution HLA genotyping to investigate patterns of TCR occurrence. Roughly 300 gigabases of sequencing data and approximately 92 million unique TCR sequences made up an early release that covered roughly 670 HLA-typed donors. High-throughput TCR immunosequencing, statistical association of individual TCRs with disease status, and machine learning were combined to predict cytomegalovirus infection status. Four to six DR-DQ haplotypes were handled as single units for association and clustering, since linkage in the cohort was strong. Among roughly 400 genotyped donors of the cohort, an average of 235,054 unique TCR beta nucleotide sequences were sequenced per donor, roughly 18% of them non-productive. The number of typed donors differed by locus: roughly 620-640 for A, B, C, DRB1 and DQB1; 522 for DQA1; around 580 for DPA1; and around 470 for DPB1. Of the 350 to 450 genotyped donors, 75% to 85% were placed in the genetic ancestry cluster associated with self-reported Caucasian donors. In a later genetic analysis, genome-wide SNP genotypes for about 55% of the 666 donors were used, and that subset was treated as a discovery cohort. The T cell repertoires of 666 subjects were profiled by immunosequencing and related to cytomegalovirus serostatus.

Library generation was performed with the immunoSEQ multiplex PCR assay. For the multiplex PCR, a mixture combining 60 forward primers for TCR Vbeta segments and 13 reverse primers for TCR Jbeta segments was used. The CDR3 region of rearranged TCR beta genes was amplified from genomic DNA with a multiplex PCR assay. The Illumina HiSeq System was used to sequence the amplified TCR beta libraries as 87-base-pair reads. The study's own analysis went as follows. A later analysis tallied roughly 80 million unique TCR beta chains across the 650 to 750 repertoires, and approximately 12 million of those chains were shared by two or more donors. Raw reads were error-corrected and collapsed into unique sequences by a nearest-neighbor algorithm in which closely related sequences were merged to remove PCR and sequencing errors. CDR3 sequences were aligned to IMGT reference sequences to assign V, D and J gene segments. Each retained sequence needed at least a six-nucleotide match to both a V gene segment and a J gene segment. A rearrangement was called productive if the CDR3 had no stop codons and remained in frame with V and J, and every other rearrangement was called non-productive. Following IMGT convention, CDR3 was defined as the stretch from the second conserved V-encoded cysteine up to the conserved J-encoded phenylalanine. Sequences without an unambiguous match to a single V gene segment were excluded from the earlier analysis of a few hundred of the donors. An earlier analysis of 450 to 650 of the donors called V segments functional above 56.7% productive rearrangements and segregating when the between-donor standard deviation exceeded 5%. A statistical classification framework was built to diagnose cytomegalovirus status from the catalog of TCR beta chain sequences. V and J gene assignment, in a later analysis, came from comparing TCR nucleotide sequences with IMGT/GENE-DB human TR gene sequences. The TCRdist pipeline was used in a later analysis to assign CDR3 sequences and most-parsimonious VDJ recombination scenarios. In a later analysis, each TCR beta chain was defined by its CDR3 amino acid sequence together with its V-gene family, and reads without a unique V-gene family were excluded. In a later analysis, approximately 640 highly shared, low-generation-probability nucleotide sequences were removed to address suspected cross-contamination and a sequencing artifact. A later analysis calculated a clonal expansion index for each public chain from normalized within-repertoire ranks of inferred template counts. In a later analysis, generation probabilities were computed using a VDJ recombination model fitted to out-of-frame rearrangements, and the results were checked against IGoR. A later analysis scored TCR-TCR, TCR-HLA and TCR-CMV co-occurrence with hypergeometric tests, applying a repertoire-size bias correction to TCR pairs. To estimate false discovery rates, a later analysis permuted the HLA or CMV assignments 20 times. A later analysis grouped co-occurring TCRs with DBSCAN, adding TCRdist sequence similarity when clustering within HLA-allele-positive subsets. Repertoires with fewer than 30,000 or more than 120,000 public chains were left out of co-occurrence clustering, as were four to six repertoires with anomalous nucleotide sharing. TCRdb limited this immuneACCESS table to in-frame rearrangements with V and J called. A share of clones is missing; checked studies link under half to unresolved V genes, and the rest is unexplained. That table furnishes V, J and clone size, whereas the DNA furnished D and trimming. The sample includes 120,000 or so clones, with 74% observed a single time. The ten biggest clones cover around 5.5% of the sample.

Points on this clone: This receptor's antigen is unknown. A junction end diverges from the germline sequence, so it may reflect a read error.

CDR1 and CDR2 were assigned from the germline V gene as SGDLS and YYNGEE. The CDR3 numbers 15 residues from cysteine through phenylalanine. Solely the CDR3 DNA is kept, with 45 bases framed from the first base. The cohort consisted of hundreds of healthy bone marrow donors. At the time of sampling, all cohort members were nominally healthy, though unrecorded immune exposures were likely present. The donor tested CMV seropositive, placing the donor among the 290 or so seropositive members of the cohort. Each donor provided a peripheral blood sample, and peripheral blood mononuclear cells were used for TCR beta sequencing. The Qiagen DNeasy Blood Extraction Kit was used to extract genomic DNA from the blood cell samples. On the study overall, not on this receptor specifically: While some public TCRs were present in many individuals, most TCR sequences turned up only very rarely across donors. For the cohort, immune exposure information was limited to CMV serostatus. A further reported finding was that TCR beta sequences accurately predicted the HLA-A and HLA-B alleles for most subjects in the first cohort. The sequencing pipeline was judged likely to have produced a cluster of highly shared sequence variants as a technical artifact. An association between a missense DCLRE1C variant and V-gene and J-gene trimming of TCR beta chains was found in a later genetic analysis and replicated in an independent cohort. In a later genetic analysis, fewer N-insertions in productive TCRs were reported among donors in an Asian-associated ancestry cluster than the approximately 630-donor mean. The authors suggested that the approach could potentially be extended to other disease states and immunological phenotypes. The classifier was reported to diagnose cytomegalovirus status with high specificity and sensitivity in both the original and validation cohorts. About 15 rarely observed V segments, including chromosome 9 orphons, were excluded from the earlier analysis of a few hundred of the donors because counts were too low. In a later analysis, about 17,000 TCR beta sequences were associated with specific HLA alleles at a false discovery rate of 0.05. A later analysis found that HLA-associated TCR beta chains were more clonally expanded and had lower generation probabilities than equally common non-associated chains. A total of 164 TCR beta chains were listed by the study as associated with cytomegalovirus. Presence/absence analyses assumed roughly uniform sequencing depth across donors, an assumption that may not hold. Most CMV-associated TCR beta chains appeared to be HLA-restricted in a later analysis, and the HLA associations seemed to be driven largely by CMV exposure. When HLA alleles, especially DR and DQ, strongly co-occurred, attributing TCR associations to individual alleles was difficult. In a later analysis, TCR association rates were found to vary across HLA loci, with the most associated TCRs seen for DRB1 alleles and the fewest for HLA-C alleles. Because some donors lacked HLA typing at each locus, the association tests relied only on the typed subset. Correlated functional status among segregating V segments might reflect linkage disequilibrium, but an unknown experimental factor could not be ruled out. Some IMGT-functional V segments, including TRBV6-2 and TRBV6-3, could not be distinguished by the 87-base-pair reads and were therefore excluded. In a later analysis, several top co-occurrence clusters were reported to appear linked to parvovirus B19, influenza, CMV and Epstein-Barr virus. Broadly in line with IMGT annotations, most TCR beta V segments showed up in productive rearrangements about 90% or about 30% of the time in an earlier analysis of under 700 of the donors. This cohort had only TCR beta chains sequenced, and the lack of alpha or paired-chain data limited which features could be detected. In vitro tests confirmed that three of the cytomegalovirus-associated TCR beta chains recognize cytomegalovirus antigens.

The chain uses TRBV9 and TRBJ1-6; the D gene is perhaps TRBD1, on 5 matching bases. The specimen was PBMCs. The clonotype originates from a woman aged 50 to 60 in good health and CMV-seropositive. The sequenced DNA is TGTTCCAGCAGCGAATATTCAGGGTCCGGTTCACCCCTCCACTTT. This yields the protein CSSSEYSGSGSPLHF.